The 15 T cell receptor beta chains reported below all come from one sample, sequenced in a study of T cells in Graves' hyperthyroidism and ophthalmopathy. RNA transcripts gave rise to amplified TCR beta CDR3 regions. During a first-round RT-PCR of the TCR CDR3, the HTBI primer set was used. TCRdb ran MiXCR on the multiplex PCR reads and lists one entry per CDR3 protein. There are about 420,000 distinct CDR3 sequences in the sample; approximately 15% occur only once, and 5% to 6% lies in the top ten. Specimen: blood. The receptors were sampled from a woman under 30 with Graves' hyperthyroidism.

The table lists this clonotype with a few counts. This chain uses TRBV27 with TRBJ1-6, with D possibly matching TRBD1 (5 bases). Germline CDR1 and CDR2: MNHEY and SMNVEV (reference sequence). The CDR3 is made up of 13 amino acids. Trimming removed 5 bases at V and 3 bases at J, with 5 bases between. The CDR3 DNA sequence: TGTGCCAGCAGTCAGGGCTATAATTCACCCCTCCACTTT. It codes for CASSQGYNSPLHF.

The chain is built from TRBV15 and TRBJ1-4; the D gene is possibly TRBD1 (5 bases). The CDR3 is 13 amino acids. Trimming left V 8 bases short and J 7 bases short, with 14 bases between. Germline V gene lookup returns CDR1 LNHNV and CDR2 YYDKDF (reference sequence). This chain's CDR3 is CATGFRAGEKLFF. The CDR3 DNA is TGTGCCACCGGTTTCAGGGCTGGTGAAAAACTGTTTTTT.

The chain links TRBV5-4 to TRBJ2-7, with 8 bases fitting TRBD1. The CDR3 spans 13 residues. V dropped 10 bases and J dropped 6; count of bases not matched to a gene: 12. Germline CDR1 reads SGHNT; CDR2 reads YYREEE (reference sequence). CDR3 sequence reads: CAEGQGVHLEQYF. The CDR3 nucleotides read TGTGCCGAAGGACAGGGAGTGCATCTCGAGCAGTACTTC.

V and J are TRBV13 and TRBJ2-5; D is unclear. V was clipped by 4 bases and J by 4 bases, with 13 bases between them. Germline-derived CDR1 and CDR2 are PRHDT and FYEKMQ (reference sequence). This CDR3 is 14 amino acids long. The CDR3 region is CASSSWTARETQYF. CDR3 nucleotides: TGTGCCAGCAGCTCCTGGACGGCCCGAGAGACCCAGTACTTC.

This clonotype was seen at least ten times. The chain couples TRBV2 to TRBJ1-2; possibly TRBD1 for D (6 bases). CDR3 length: 16 residues. The germline V gene has CDR1 SNHLY and CDR2 FYNNEI. V was cut by 0 bases and J by 2 bases, with 13 bases left in between. DNA for the CDR3: TGTGCCAGCAGTGAAGCTTCGGACAGCTCAAACTATGGCTACACCTTC. Its protein product is CASSEASDSSNYGYTF.

This clonotype appeared a few times. J is TRBJ1-1 and V is TRBV7-9; D might be TRBD1 (5 bases). This CDR3 has 11 amino acids. Trimming pared 4 bases from V and 11 bases from J, leaving 11 bases between. Looked up from germline, CDR1 is SEHNR and CDR2 is FQNEAQ (reference sequence). CDR3 in DNA: TGTGCCAGCAGCTCGACCGACAGCGCTTTCTTT. This translates into CASSSTDSAFF.

This clonotype was detected many times. The chain couples TRBV20-1 to TRBJ1-5; the D is unclear. This CDR3 comprises 14 residues. V lost 8 bases and J lost 4, with 18 bases in between. Germline lookup yields CDR1 DFQATT and CDR2 SNEGSKA (reference sequence). This CDR3 is CSLSRRAGNQPQHF. In DNA form, the CDR3 reads TGCAGTCTTAGCAGGCGGGCTGGTAATCAGCCCCAGCATTTT.

This clonotype showed up just a few times. The chain links TRBV12-3 or TRBV12-4 to TRBJ2-3; 9 nucleotides agree with TRBD2. V lost 1 base and J lost 4; bases outside the gene matches: 12. This CDR3 is built from 18 residues. The CDR3 spells CASSLVTWREGPADTQYF. As DNA, the CDR3 is TGTGCCAGCAGTTTAGTCACGTGGCGGGAGGGCCCGGCAGATACGCAGTATTTT.

The chain is built from TRBV14 and TRBJ1-4, with a tentative D call TRBD1 (5 bases). The length of the CDR3 is 14 residues. Trimming removed 1 base at V and 7 bases at J, with 10 bases between. Germline assignment: CDR1 SGHDN and CDR2 FVKESK. The CDR3 protein is CASSQVRGREKLFF. The CDR3 region has the DNA TGTGCCAGCAGCCAAGTCCGGGGCCGTGAAAAACTGTTTTTT.

V gene TRBV9 combines with J gene TRBJ2-1; 11 bases match TRBD2. Germline loops: CDR1 SGDLS, CDR2 YYNGEE. The CDR3 consists of 16 residues. Trimming removed 4 bases from V and 2 bases from J; junction bases left unmatched: 5. The chain's CDR3 is CASSIRLAGPYNEQFF. The CDR3 DNA follows: TGTGCCAGCAGCATAAGACTAGCGGGACCCTACAATGAGCAGTTCTTC.

The gene calls are TRBV4-1 and TRBJ2-1; TRBD1 matches at 10 bases. Trimming took 3 bases from V and 7 from J; bases not matched to a gene: 12. The CDR3 covers 17 residues. The germline gives CDR1 MGHRA, CDR2 YSYEKL. CDR3 region: CASSQSLGTGVVNEQFF. The CDR3 DNA reads as TGCGCCAGCAGCCAGTCGCTCGGGACAGGGGTTGTGAATGAGCAGTTCTTC.

The chain has TRBV29-1 and TRBJ1-4; 8 nucleotides line up with TRBD1. J gave up 0 bases and V 8 bases, and 11 bases lay outside the gene matches. The CDR3 spans 16 residues. Looked up from germline, CDR1 is SQVTM and CDR2 is ANQGSEA. For the CDR3, the DNA is TGCAGCCCCGGGACAGGCGATGATGCAACTAATGAAAAACTGTTTTTT. Protein product: CSPGTGDDATNEKLFF.

This clonotype was seen a few times. The chain has TRBV27 and TRBJ2-1; 9 nucleotides match TRBD1. Per the germline V gene, CDR1 is MNHEY and CDR2 is SMNVEV (reference sequence). With 8 bases clipped from V and 2 bases from J, the junction kept 4 bases outside the gene matches. The CDR3 has 14 amino acids. CDR3: CASGRTGAYNEQFF. CDR3 DNA: TGTGCCAGCGGAAGGACAGGGGCCTACAATGAGCAGTTCTTC.

In its sample, this clonotype was seen many times. A read error may account for a junction end that differs from germline. J is TRBJ2-2 and V is TRBV7-7, with a weak D call TRBD2 (5 bases). The CDR3 spans 15 residues. Germline V CDR1 and CDR2: SSHAT, FNYEAQ (reference sequence). The CDR3 region has the DNA TGTGCTAGCAGACCGAAGGGAGATAGGACCGGGGAGCTGTTTTTT. Amino acids: CASRPKGDRTGELFF.

The genes are TRBV19 and TRBJ1-1, with D uncertain. The CDR3 runs 13 residues. The germline gives CDR1 LNHDA, CDR2 SQIVND (reference sequence). The V gene lost 3 bases and the J gene lost 6 bases, with 11 bases spanning the gap. The CDR3 region is CASSMAVYAEAFF. The CDR3 DNA reads TGTGCCAGTAGTATGGCCGTATACGCTGAAGCTTTCTTT.